The clone carrying this T cell receptor beta chain was seen a single time. Its antigen is unknown. There were likely unrecorded immune exposures, though donors were nominally healthy when sampled. The PCR was carried out with 60 Vbeta primers and 13 Jbeta primers. Data came from immunoSEQ multiplex PCR; TCRdb stores just in-frame clones and leaves some out. The table lists approximately 72,000 clones, 78% of them singletons. This CDR3 is built from 15 residues. The germline V gene encodes CDR1 SGHTA and CDR2 FQGNSA. Losses at the gene ends were 5 bases for V and 4 bases for J; bases not matched to a gene: 5. The data were taken from a study of cytomegalovirus exposure and HLA in healthy donors. Study information: Among 150 million to 200 million T cells, an earlier analysis found approximately 110 million unique TCR beta sequences.

Study-level points and caveats: Serostatus for CMV was the only available immune exposure information. TCR beta chains associated with HLA were, in a later analysis, more clonally expanded than equally common others.

Sequences were obtained from PBMCs. The sequence came from a male donor in good health and CMV-seropositive. The gene calls are TRBV7-2 and TRBJ1-1, with 12 bases lining up with TRBD1. In DNA form, the CDR3 reads TGTGCCAGCAGCCAACTGGGACAGGGGGCCACTGAAGCTTTCTTT. Residues: CASSQLGQGATEAFF.